This passage covers 15 T cell receptor beta chains from one sample sequenced in a study of Ad26.COV2.S vaccination and SARS-CoV-2 variants. This sample's treatment: some 19 received Ad26.COV2.S at low or high dose, single or two shots; 5 received placebo; per-sample allocation not given. Samples were taken on day 63 after the first vaccine or placebo injection. Assay used: immunoSEQ multiplex PCR; TCRdb lists only in-frame clones, some missing. The table lists 350,000 to 600,000 clones, 89% of them singletons. The sequenced sample was peripheral blood, obtained in a trial of Ad26.COV2.S vaccine versus placebo. The origin of the receptors is a person between 18 and 65 years old who received the Ad26.COV2.S COVID-19 vaccine or a placebo.

The chain has TRBV6-1 and TRBJ1-2; TRBD1 aligns across 9 bases. The V gene end was trimmed by 2 bases and the J gene end by 6 bases; junction bases not matched to a gene: 7. The CDR3 spans 15 residues. The V gene's germline CDR1 is MNHNS and CDR2 SASEGT. The CDR3 DNA reads TGTGCCAGCAGTGAACCGGGACAGGGATCAGATGGCTACACCTTC. This codes for CASSEPGQGSDGYTF.

This clone has a single count. The V and J genes are TRBV11-2 and TRBJ1-2; D uncertain. CDR1 and CDR2 (germline): SGHAT, FQNNGV. Trimming cost V 5 bases and J 0 bases, with 10 bases left between them. The CDR3 sequence is 14 residues long. CDR3 region: CASSRGRSNYGYTF. The CDR3 DNA follows: TGTGCCAGCAGCCGCGGCCGGTCTAACTATGGCTACACCTTC.

The rearrangement joins TRBV7-9 to TRBJ2-5; a possible D gene is TRBD2 (6 bases). The ends were cut back, 7 bases at V and 2 bases at J, with 23 bases in the middle. This CDR3 is built from 17 residues. Germline V gives CDR1 SEHNR, CDR2 FQNEAQ (reference sequence). CDR3 DNA sequence: TGTGCCAGCACACCTATATACCAAGCGGGCCCTCAAGAGACCCAGTACTTC. It encodes CASTPIYQAGPQETQYF. Using reference TRBV7-9 and TRBJ2-5 for the parts outside the CDR3, the full variable domain is DTGVSQNPRHKITKRGQNVTFRCDPISEHNRLYWYRQTLGQGPEFLTYFQNEAQLEKSRLLSDRFSAERPKGSFSTLEIQRTEQGDSAMYLCASTPIYQAGPQETQYFGPGTRLLVL.

This clone was seen only a few times. V and J are TRBV11-2 and TRBJ2-7; D may be TRBD1 or TRBD2 (5 bases each). The germline gives CDR1 SGHAT, CDR2 FQNNGV. This CDR3 spans 13 amino acids. V lost 2 bases and J 6 bases, leaving 11 bases between the germline ends. CDR3 region: CASSLSPGTEQYF. The CDR3 region has the DNA TGTGCCAGCAGCTTATCTCCCGGGACCGAGCAGTACTTC.

This CDR3 reads CASSFAGYEQYF. In DNA form, the CDR3 reads TGTGCCAGCAGCTTCGCGGGCTACGAGCAGTACTTC. The chain uses TRBV11-1 and TRBJ2-7, with D tentatively TRBD2 (5 bases). The V and J ends lost 3 bases and 3 bases respectively, with 6 bases between them. The CDR3 length is 12 residues. The germline CDR1 and CDR2 sequences are SGHAT and FQDESV (reference sequence).

V is TRBV7-2 and J is TRBJ2-1; D tentatively fits TRBD1 or TRBD2 (5 bases each). The germline V gene encodes CDR1 SGHTA and CDR2 FQGNSA. There are 16 residues in the CDR3. Trimming removed 5 bases at V and 10 bases at J, with 24 bases between. As DNA, the CDR3 is TGTGCCAGCAGCCCTCCAAATCCGAAAGGGGACCGGGAGCAGTTCTTC. It translates to CASSPPNPKGDREQFF.

The gene calls are TRBV6-5 and TRBJ1-5; 9 bases line up with TRBD1. This CDR3 is 15 amino acids long. Germline V gene lookup returns CDR1 MNHEY and CDR2 SVGAGI. V gave up 6 bases and J gave up 7 bases; unmatched junction bases: 10. The CDR3 protein is CASRTGQGAGQPQHF. The DNA for the CDR3 is TGTGCCAGCAGGACGGGACAGGGAGCGGGGCAGCCCCAGCATTTT.

V gene TRBV19 combines with J gene TRBJ1-5; 7 positions match TRBD1. Germline CDR1 LNHDA, CDR2 SQIVND (reference sequence). V lost 3 bases, J lost 6 bases, and 8 bases stayed unmatched. The CDR3 totals 15 residues. As DNA, the CDR3 is TGTGCCAGTAGTATTAGGGGGCAGGGGCTTCAGCCCCAGCATTTT. This translates into CASSIRGQGLQPQHF.

Comment on this clone: The sample contains more than one DNA sequence encoding this CDR3. The chain couples TRBV25-1 to TRBJ2-1; D is ambiguous. CDR1 is MGHDK and CDR2 is SYGVNS in the germline V gene. Trimming pared 3 bases from V and 4 bases from J, leaving 4 bases between. This CDR3 is 12 amino acids long. The DNA of the CDR3 is TGTGCCAGCAGTGACGGATACAATGAGCAGTTCTTC. Protein sequence: CASSDGYNEQFF.

This clone turned up a few times. This chain links TRBV2 with TRBJ1-1; D not resolved. V lost 10 bases and J lost 8, with 14 bases in between. This CDR3 is built from 11 residues. Per germline, CDR1 SNHLY and CDR2 FYNNEI. CDR3 amino acids: CANLEGGEAFF. DNA of the CDR3: TGTGCCAACCTCGAGGGCGGAGAAGCTTTCTTT.

The V and J genes are TRBV6-5 and TRBJ2-1, with TRBD2 identical over 8 bases. Per germline, CDR1 MNHEY and CDR2 SVGAGI. The CDR3 has 15 amino acids. V lost 6 bases to trimming and J lost 7 bases; unmatched junction nucleotides: 11. This CDR3 reads CASRTLAGALNEQFF. The DNA of the CDR3 is TGTGCCAGCAGGACCCTAGCGGGCGCGCTAAATGAGCAGTTCTTC.

V gene TRBV14 combines with J gene TRBJ1-2, with a possible D match to TRBD1 (5 bases). Germline CDR1 reads SGHDN; CDR2 reads FVKESK. V was clipped by 0 bases and J by 8 bases, with 10 bases between them. This CDR3 has 13 amino acids. As DNA, the CDR3 is TGTGCCAGCAGCCAAGACAGGGCTCGAGGCTACACCTTC. It yields the protein CASSQDRARGYTF.

CDR3 sequence reads: CASSYGQASNQPQHF. CDR3 coding DNA: TGTGCCAGCAGTTACGGACAGGCTAGCAATCAGCCCCAGCATTTT. The gene calls are TRBV6-5 and TRBJ1-5; 7 nucleotides align to TRBD1. In germline, CDR1 is MNHEY, CDR2 SVGAGI. J gave up 0 bases and V 2 bases, and 1 base lay outside the gene matches. This CDR3 is 15 amino acids long.

This clone was observed a few times. V usage is TRBV2 and J usage is TRBJ1-5; weak D call: TRBD1 (6 bases). V was shortened by 6 bases and J by 5 bases, with 17 bases between the two germline ends. CDR1 SNHLY and CDR2 FYNNEI come from the germline V gene. This CDR3 has 15 amino acids. In DNA form, the CDR3 reads TGTGCCAGCAGGCCACAGGGATACGACCATCAGCCCCAGCATTTT. As protein: CASRPQGYDHQPQHF. The whole variable domain, remainder taken from reference TRBV2 and TRBJ1-5, is EPEVTQTPSHQVTQMGQEVILRCVPISNHLYFYWYRQILGQKVEFLVSFYNNEISEKSEIFDDQFSVERPDGSNFTLKIRSTKLEDSAMYFCASRPQGYDHQPQHFGDGTRLSIL.

The V and J genes are TRBV7-8 and TRBJ2-6, with 10 bases lining up with TRBD1. The V gene end was trimmed by 5 bases and the J gene end by 1 base; junction bases not matched to a gene: 8. There are 18 residues in the CDR3. Germline values: CDR1 SGHVS, CDR2 FQNEAQ. The CDR3 sequence: CASSLRDRGLSGANVLTF. The CDR3, as DNA: TGTGCCAGCAGCCTCCGGGACAGGGGTTTATCTGGGGCCAACGTCCTGACTTTC.